This T cell receptor (beta chain) was profiled in a study of vaccination and CD4 T cells after COVID-19 (dated by TCRdb to 2022 to 2024). A note on the overall study: In the convalescent cohort there were six males and four females, among whom were two Hispanic individuals, seven Caucasians, two Asians and one multiracial person. Each participant got two doses of either the Pfizer-BioNTech BNT162b2 vaccine (n=8) or the Moderna mRNA-1273 vaccine (n=2). Post-COVID blood samples from convalescent patients were collected a median of around 110 days after diagnosis, with a range of about 35 to 161 days. Post-vaccine blood samples were obtained a median of approximately 70 days after the second vaccine dose, with a range of roughly 13 to 250 days. Culture stimuli were overlapping spike peptide pools from SARS-CoV-2 and from the common cold coronaviruses HCoV-NL63, HCoV-OC43 and HCoV-229E. Control cultures received a CEFX viral epitope pool as the positive control, an HIV-1 Nef peptide pool as the negative control, or no peptide. In 10 COVID-19 convalescent patients and a few infection-naive healthy vaccine recipients, the spike-specific CD4+ TCR repertoire before mRNA vaccination was compared with the repertoire after mRNA vaccination. In an earlier paper using these donors, memory CD4+ T cell crossreactivity between SARS-CoV-2 and common cold coronavirus spike proteins was assessed at the TCR clonotype level. Beyond this particular receptor, the publication reports: In convalescent patients, a median roughly 87% of post-vaccine SARS-CoV-2-reactive clones were detected only after vaccination, suggesting vaccine-specific priming. The study included relatively few convalescent patients and did not analyze early timepoints after natural infection. Although the median number of SARS-CoV-2-reactive clonotypes went up from fewer than 25 after infection to 38 after vaccination, the increase was not significant. Nearly all vaccine-specific clones in convalescent patients (304 of 307) were mono-reactive for SARS-CoV-2 spike rather than cross-reactive with common cold coronaviruses.

The receptor library was made with PCR. TCR sequencing of DNA from cultured CD4+ T cells used the Oncomine TCR Beta short-read assay at the Johns Hopkins FTIC core. The QIAamp micro DNA kit was used to extract genomic DNA from the cultured CD4+ T cells. The Oncomine TCR Beta libraries from cultured CD4+ T cells were pooled using unique dual indexes and then sequenced on an Illumina iSeq 100. From the authors' description of their analysis: Non-productive sequences were filtered out, and CDR3s that did not start with C, did not end with F or W, or were shorter than 7 amino acids were discarded. Antigen-specific clonotypes were identified with the MANAFEST web application by comparing peptide-stimulated wells with reference and other culture wells. Positive clones required FDR below 0.05, an odds ratio above 5, and productive frequency above 0.1% in at least two of three replicate wells. A clonotype was classed as cross-reactive if the clonotype showed significant expansion both in SARS-CoV-2 spike wells and in at least one common cold coronavirus spike condition. CDR3 homology was assessed with Levenshtein distances (stringdist) and unrooted phylogenetic trees (ape) in R version 3.6.1. TCRdb trimmed the raw reads at Q25, called clones with MiXCR and kept productive beta chains. Rows are unified per CDR3 protein, each entry keeping the most common DNA and genes. Clone size and V and J calls follow TCRdb, not the original study. This sample has over 9,500 distinct CDR3 sequences in its table, and around 26% of those were observed once. The top ten clonotypes cover roughly a fifth of the sample.

The treatment or condition label for this specimen denotes: roughly 11-day PBMC culture with coronavirus spike peptide pools or control peptides (ViraFEST assay). CD4+ T cells from unexposed donors were collected before the COVID-19 pandemic (2011-2018). The ViraFEST assay was used in the study, in which antigen-specific T cells were expanded with peptide pools and expanded clonotypes were subsequently identified by TCR sequencing. Each well held about 1.8 million PBMCs cultured with roughly 10 ug/ml peptide pools in IMDM containing around 5% human AB serum and about 10 IU/ml IL-2. On days 3 and 7, half of the culture medium was replaced with fresh IL-2-containing medium. After 10 days of culture, CD4+ T cells were isolated by negative selection using the EasySep CD4+ T cell isolation kit. As far as cell numbers permitted, CD4+ T cells from unexposed donors were tested for reactivity against SARS-CoV-2 S and N as well as four spike pools from common cold coronaviruses. Ficoll-Paque Plus gradient centrifugation was used to isolate PBMCs from whole blood, and the isolated PBMCs were then either used fresh or cryopreserved at -140C. In general, triplicate wells were set up for every culture condition. Leukapheresis product for the unexposed donors was bought commercially.

With regard to this clonotype: The antigen it recognizes is unknown. Qualities for individual bases were not recorded, and no much larger clone is one base off.

The CDR3 goes from the cysteine to the phenylalanine over 14 residues. Of all the DNA, just the CDR3 is kept, 42 bases in frame from base 1. The germline V gene sets CDR1 to MNHNS and CDR2 to SASEGT. The trim is 6 bases for V and 0 bases for J, with a gap of 8 bases between the germline ends. The chain links TRBV6-1 with TRBJ1-4; no D gene can be assigned with confidence. This sequence was found in a human donor in good health. The sequenced sample consisted of CD4+ T cells from blood, cultured in vitro. The CDR3 has the sequence CASRLTATNEKLFF. The nucleotide sequence is given as TGTGCCAGCAGATTAACCGCAACTAATGAAAAACTGTTTTTT.